A selection of T cell receptor beta chains follows, all from one sample in a study of early T cells in non-severe SARS-CoV-2 infection. TCRdb recomputed calls from the 5' RACE reads with MiXCR, one row per CDR3 protein. This table has 25,000 to 30,000 distinct CDR3 sequences, less than 7.5% appearing once. The sequenced sample was whole blood. The receptors come from an adult who was a healthcare worker with PCR-confirmed SARS-CoV-2 infection or an uninfected control (not recorded which). Each CDR3 is given without its conserved first and last residue.

TRBJ1-5,TRBV2,ASLKGGNQPQH
TRBJ2-3,TRBV20-1,SARLVWTSEKGGTDTQY
TRBJ2-5,TRBV27,ASSRGGGLETQY
TRBJ2-5,TRBV28,ASSLGDQETQY
TRBJ1-4,TRBV4-2,ASSQTRDSNEKLF
TRBJ1-1,TRBV7-9,ASSFSGTGLAF
TRBJ2-5,TRBV6-2/TRBV6-3,ASSYTSDRQETQY
TRBJ2-1,TRBV10-3,AIRGQPNNEQF
TRBJ2-1,TRBV7-2,ASSSQLAGGNEQF
TRBJ1-5,TRBV30,AWTEGGLNQPQH
TRBJ1-1,TRBV7-9,ASSLDRGRAF
TRBJ2-3,TRBV7-2,ASSLVKTGFLAGDNPTDTQY
TRBJ2-3,TRBV6-5,ASSYSGQRTDTQY
TRBJ2-7,TRBV20-1,SARGIGGQGFYEQY
TRBJ2-2,TRBV9,ASSVTRDRTNTGELF
TRBJ2-5,TRBV10-3,AISESWTQGTQY
TRBJ2-3,TRBV2,ASSDSGGGDTQY